Listed below are T cell receptor beta chains from one sample, sequenced in a study of T cell changes during pregnancy in multiple sclerosis. This table comes from immunoSEQ multiplex PCR, and its TCRdb copy is limited to in-frame clones, with some not included. Among some 49,000 clones listed, about 91% were seen once. Sequencing was performed on CD8+ T cells from peripheral blood mononuclear cells, taken in the second trimester of pregnancy. These receptors were collected from a female donor with multiple sclerosis, enrolled in a pregnancy study. CDR3s include the opening cysteine and the closing phenylalanine or tryptophan. Each record gives: V gene, CDR3 length, D gene, clone size, J gene, CDR3 DNA, CDR3 protein. A D gene is named only where the DNA matches it firmly. Clone size appears in some rows only: once, few, many, or a class for an expanded clone.

V gene: TRBV25-1
CDR3 length: 16
D gene: NA
clone size: NA
J gene: TRBJ2-1
CDR3 DNA: TGTGCCAGCAGTGAGTTCCCCGGGGTCTCCTACAATGAGCAGTTCTTC
CDR3 protein: CASSEFPGVSYNEQFF

V gene: TRBV6-7
CDR3 length: 19
D gene: TRBD1
clone size: NA
J gene: TRBJ1-5
CDR3 DNA: TGTGCCAGCAGTTACTCGGCCTGTCCCGAAACAGGGGCCGATCAGCCCCAGCATTTT
CDR3 protein: CASSYSACPETGADQPQHF

V gene: TRBV9
CDR3 length: 21
D gene: TRBD2
clone size: NA
J gene: TRBJ2-7
CDR3 DNA: TGTGCCAGCAGCGTACCACGCCCGGACGGAACGACTAGCGGGGAGAACTACGAGCAGTGCTTC
CDR3 protein: CASSVPRPDGTTSGENYEQCF

V gene: TRBV19
CDR3 length: 15
D gene: NA
clone size: NA
J gene: TRBJ1-5
CDR3 DNA: TGTGCCAGTACAGACAGGCCTCTAGGCAATCAGCCCCAGCATTTT
CDR3 protein: CASTDRPLGNQPQHF

V gene: TRBV7-9
CDR3 length: 13
D gene: NA
clone size: NA
J gene: TRBJ2-1
CDR3 DNA: TGTGCCAGCAGCTTAAGGGGAATCGATGAGCAGTTCTTC
CDR3 protein: CASSLRGIDEQFF

V gene: TRBV7-6
CDR3 length: 13
D gene: NA
clone size: NA
J gene: TRBJ2-7
CDR3 DNA: TGTGCCAGCAGCTTTGGAGTTTCCTACGAGCAGTACTTC
CDR3 protein: CASSFGVSYEQYF

V gene: TRBV2
CDR3 length: 13
D gene: NA
clone size: NA
J gene: TRBJ2-3
CDR3 DNA: TGTGCCAGCAGTGAACCCCTCACAGATACGCAGTATTTT
CDR3 protein: CASSEPLTDTQYF

V gene: TRBV18
CDR3 length: 14
D gene: TRBD1
clone size: NA
J gene: TRBJ2-1
CDR3 DNA: TGTGCCAGCTCACCCCCCGACAGGGTCAATGAGCAGTTCTTC
CDR3 protein: CASSPPDRVNEQFF

V gene: TRBV4-1
CDR3 length: 16
D gene: TRBD2
clone size: NA
J gene: TRBJ2-7
CDR3 DNA: TGCGCCAGCAGCCATTCGAGACTAGCGGGGGTATACGAGCAGTACTTC
CDR3 protein: CASSHSRLAGVYEQYF

V gene: TRBV5-1
CDR3 length: 15
D gene: NA
clone size: NA
J gene: TRBJ1-5
CDR3 DNA: TGCGCCAGCAGCTTGGGACAGGCGAGCAATCAGCCCCAGCATTTT
CDR3 protein: CASSLGQASNQPQHF

V gene: TRBV9
CDR3 length: 15
D gene: NA
clone size: NA
J gene: TRBJ1-4
CDR3 DNA: TGTGCCAGCAGCGTAGATACAGGGACTAATGAAAAACTGTTTTTT
CDR3 protein: CASSVDTGTNEKLFF

V gene: TRBV6-4
CDR3 length: 17
D gene: TRBD1
clone size: NA
J gene: TRBJ2-3
CDR3 DNA: TGTGCCAGCAGTGACTCTCATGAGGGACAGAACACAGATACGCAGTATTTT
CDR3 protein: CASSDSHEGQNTDTQYF

V gene: TRBV6-6
CDR3 length: 15
D gene: TRBD1
clone size: NA
J gene: TRBJ1-1
CDR3 DNA: TGTGCCAGCAGCGAGCGGACAGGGGGCACCACTGAAGCTTTCTTT
CDR3 protein: CASSERTGGTTEAFF

V gene: TRBV16
CDR3 length: 11
D gene: TRBD1
clone size: NA
J gene: TRBJ2-5
CDR3 DNA: TGTGCCAGCTCACGGACAGGGACCCAGTACTTC
CDR3 protein: CASSRTGTQYF

V gene: TRBV7-8
CDR3 length: 16
D gene: TRBD1
clone size: NA
J gene: TRBJ2-7
CDR3 DNA: TGTGCCAGCAGCTTAGCGGGGACAGGGGGCTTCTACGAGCAGTACTTC
CDR3 protein: CASSLAGTGGFYEQYF

V gene: TRBV27
CDR3 length: 15
D gene: NA
clone size: NA
J gene: TRBJ1-3
CDR3 DNA: TGTGCCAGCAGTTTATCGTGGGGGGGCTCGAACACCATATATTTT
CDR3 protein: CASSLSWGGSNTIYF

V gene: TRBV6-1
CDR3 length: 13
D gene: TRBD1
clone size: NA
J gene: TRBJ2-2
CDR3 DNA: TGTGCCAGCAGGACAGGGTTTTTCGGGGAGCTGTTTTTT
CDR3 protein: CASRTGFFGELFF

V gene: TRBV9
CDR3 length: 14
D gene: TRBD1
clone size: NA
J gene: TRBJ1-6
CDR3 DNA: TGTGCCAGCAGCGGACAGGGGGCAAACTCACCCCTCCACTTT
CDR3 protein: CASSGQGANSPLHF

V gene: TRBV19
CDR3 length: 14
D gene: TRBD2
clone size: NA
J gene: TRBJ2-7
CDR3 DNA: TGTGCCAGTAGTTACGCGGGGGGAGGCTACGAGCAGTACTTC
CDR3 protein: CASSYAGGGYEQYF

V gene: TRBV5-1
CDR3 length: 14
D gene: NA
clone size: few
J gene: TRBJ2-5
CDR3 DNA: TGCGCCACTTCGTTGGGCGATCCACAAGAGACCCAGTACTTC
CDR3 protein: CATSLGDPQETQYF

V gene: TRBV19
CDR3 length: 16
D gene: NA
clone size: few
J gene: TRBJ2-7
CDR3 DNA: TGTGCCAGTAGTATAACCTCGGCCGGGGACTTCTACGAGCAGTACTTC
CDR3 protein: CASSITSAGDFYEQYF

V gene: TRBV7-2
CDR3 length: 16
D gene: TRBD1
clone size: NA
J gene: TRBJ2-7
CDR3 DNA: TGTGCCAGCAGCCGCCGGACAGGGGGCGCGCACTACGAGCAGTACTTC
CDR3 protein: CASSRRTGGAHYEQYF

V gene: TRBV9
CDR3 length: 14
D gene: TRBD2
clone size: NA
J gene: TRBJ2-7
CDR3 DNA: TGTGCCAGCAGCGCCGGGGGGGCCGGGTACGAGCAGTACTTC
CDR3 protein: CASSAGGAGYEQYF

V gene: TRBV18
CDR3 length: 14
D gene: TRBD1
clone size: NA
J gene: TRBJ2-7
CDR3 DNA: TGTGCCAGCTCAGAACTGGACAGGTACTACGAGCAGTACTTC
CDR3 protein: CASSELDRYYEQYF

V gene: TRBV4-3
CDR3 length: 15
D gene: TRBD1
clone size: once
J gene: TRBJ2-2
CDR3 DNA: TGCGCCAGCAGCCAAGATTCAACAGGGGTCGGGGAGCTGTTTTTT
CDR3 protein: CASSQDSTGVGELFF

V gene: TRBV11-2
CDR3 length: 18
D gene: TRBD1
clone size: once
J gene: TRBJ1-1
CDR3 DNA: TGTGCCAGCAGCTTTTGGTCCCTCCGCCGGGACAGGGACCCTGAAGCTTTCTTT
CDR3 protein: CASSFWSLRRDRDPEAFF

V gene: TRBV7-2
CDR3 length: 15
D gene: TRBD1
clone size: NA
J gene: TRBJ1-3
CDR3 DNA: TGTGCCAGCAGCCCCCGGGACAGGCGTGGAAACACCATATATTTT
CDR3 protein: CASSPRDRRGNTIYF

V gene: TRBV7-8
CDR3 length: 14
D gene: NA
clone size: NA
J gene: TRBJ2-5
CDR3 DNA: TGTGCCAGCAGCTATGTCAGGGGCCAAGAGACCCAGTACTTC
CDR3 protein: CASSYVRGQETQYF

V gene: TRBV6-5
CDR3 length: 14
D gene: NA
clone size: once
J gene: TRBJ1-5
CDR3 DNA: TGTGCCAGCAGCCTAGGACAATTTTATCAGCCCCAGCATTTT
CDR3 protein: CASSLGQFYQPQHF

V gene: TRBV14
CDR3 length: 13
D gene: NA
clone size: NA
J gene: TRBJ1-5
CDR3 DNA: TGTGCCAGCAGCCAAGTGTCAAATCAGCCCCAGCATTTT
CDR3 protein: CASSQVSNQPQHF

V gene: TRBV4-1
CDR3 length: 14
D gene: NA
clone size: NA
J gene: TRBJ2-7
CDR3 DNA: TGCGCCAGCAGCCGAATATCAGAGGCGGACGAGCAGTACTTC
CDR3 protein: CASSRISEADEQYF

V gene: TRBV4-1
CDR3 length: 15
D gene: TRBD1
clone size: NA
J gene: TRBJ2-7
CDR3 DNA: TGCGCCAGCAGCCAACCCGGGACAGGGGTAAACGAGCAGTACTTC
CDR3 protein: CASSQPGTGVNEQYF

V gene: TRBV4-3
CDR3 length: 17
D gene: TRBD1
clone size: NA
J gene: TRBJ1-1
CDR3 DNA: TGCGCCAGCAGCCAAGCCGGGACAGGGACCATGAACACTGAAGCTTTCTTT
CDR3 protein: CASSQAGTGTMNTEAFF

V gene: TRBV27
CDR3 length: 15
D gene: NA
clone size: NA
J gene: TRBJ2-1
CDR3 DNA: TGTGCCAGCAGTCCTATCCCGCCCAGGGGCAATGAGCAGTTCTTC
CDR3 protein: CASSPIPPRGNEQFF

V gene: TRBV14
CDR3 length: 14
D gene: NA
clone size: NA
J gene: TRBJ2-2
CDR3 DNA: TGTGCCAGCAGCCAAGTTCAGGGGCCCGGGGAGCTGTTTTTT
CDR3 protein: CASSQVQGPGELFF

V gene: TRBV6-4
CDR3 length: 14
D gene: NA
clone size: many
J gene: TRBJ2-2
CDR3 DNA: TGTGCCAGCAGTGGTCAGGGAGGATCCGGGGAGCTGTTTTTT
CDR3 protein: CASSGQGGSGELFF

V gene: TRBV7-6
CDR3 length: 15
D gene: NA
clone size: NA
J gene: TRBJ2-7
CDR3 DNA: TGTGCCAGCAGGCCTTCCGGTCGCACGAGGGACGAGCAGTACTTC
CDR3 protein: CASRPSGRTRDEQYF

V gene: TRBV29-1
CDR3 length: 12
D gene: NA
clone size: NA
J gene: TRBJ1-2
CDR3 DNA: TGCAGCGTCGAGGGTTTCGGCTATGGCTACACCTTC
CDR3 protein: CSVEGFGYGYTF

V gene: TRBV6-4
CDR3 length: 13
D gene: NA
clone size: NA
J gene: TRBJ1-2
CDR3 DNA: TGTGCCAGCAGTGACTCGGGCAGGGGAGGCTACACCTTC
CDR3 protein: CASSDSGRGGYTF

V gene: TRBV4-1
CDR3 length: 13
D gene: NA
clone size: NA
J gene: TRBJ1-2
CDR3 DNA: TGCGCCAGCAGCCAACAATCAGGCTATGGCTACACCTTC
CDR3 protein: CASSQQSGYGYTF

V gene: TRBV15
CDR3 length: 15
D gene: NA
clone size: NA
J gene: TRBJ2-1
CDR3 DNA: TGTGCCACCAGCAGAGACCCTAGCTCCTACAATGAGCAGTTCTTC
CDR3 protein: CATSRDPSSYNEQFF

V gene: TRBV9
CDR3 length: 13
D gene: NA
clone size: NA
J gene: TRBJ1-1
CDR3 DNA: TGTGCCAGCAGCCCCGAGAGGGACACTGAAGCTTTCTTT
CDR3 protein: CASSPERDTEAFF

V gene: TRBV7-9
CDR3 length: 12
D gene: NA
clone size: NA
J gene: TRBJ2-3
CDR3 DNA: TGTGCCAGCAGCCAATACATGAATACGCAGTATTTT
CDR3 protein: CASSQYMNTQYF

V gene: TRBV27
CDR3 length: 12
D gene: NA
clone size: NA
J gene: TRBJ1-3
CDR3 DNA: TGTGCCAGCAGCCCGCTGACAGGCACCATATATTTT
CDR3 protein: CASSPLTGTIYF

V gene: TRBV14
CDR3 length: 12
D gene: NA
clone size: NA
J gene: TRBJ1-1
CDR3 DNA: TGTGCCAGCAGCGGAGAGAACACTGAAGCTTTCTTT
CDR3 protein: CASSGENTEAFF

V gene: TRBV6-1
CDR3 length: 15
D gene: NA
clone size: NA
J gene: TRBJ2-7
CDR3 DNA: TGTGCCAGCACCCTCCTGGACAGAGTTGGGTACGAGCAGTACTTC
CDR3 protein: CASTLLDRVGYEQYF

V gene: TRBV7-9
CDR3 length: 16
D gene: NA
clone size: NA
J gene: TRBJ1-6
CDR3 DNA: TGTGCCAGCAGCTTAAGAGGCGCCGGCTATAATTCACCCCTCCACTTT
CDR3 protein: CASSLRGAGYNSPLHF

V gene: TRBV27
CDR3 length: 15
D gene: TRBD1
clone size: NA
J gene: TRBJ2-1
CDR3 DNA: TGTGCCAGCAGCCCTTCGGACAGGGCCTACAATGAGCAGTTCTTC
CDR3 protein: CASSPSDRAYNEQFF

V gene: TRBV19
CDR3 length: 17
D gene: NA
clone size: NA
J gene: TRBJ1-1
CDR3 DNA: TGTGCCAGTAGTATAGTTACGCGGGCCGACATGAACACTGAAGCTTTCTTT
CDR3 protein: CASSIVTRADMNTEAFF

V gene: TRBV13
CDR3 length: 15
D gene: TRBD2
clone size: NA
J gene: TRBJ2-3
CDR3 DNA: TGTGCCAGCAGGGGGGGGGTAGGATCCACAGATACGCAGTATTTT
CDR3 protein: CASRGGVGSTDTQYF

V gene: TRBV15
CDR3 length: 14
D gene: TRBD1
clone size: NA
J gene: TRBJ1-6
CDR3 DNA: TGTGCCACCAGCAGAGCAGGGGGCAATTCACCCCTCCACTTT
CDR3 protein: CATSRAGGNSPLHF

V gene: TRBV19
CDR3 length: 15
D gene: NA
clone size: once
J gene: TRBJ1-1
CDR3 DNA: TGTGCCAGTAGTATAGATCTTGGGCTGAACACTGAAGCTTTCTTT
CDR3 protein: CASSIDLGLNTEAFF

V gene: TRBV5-5
CDR3 length: 15
D gene: NA
clone size: NA
J gene: TRBJ2-7
CDR3 DNA: TGCGCCAGCAGCCAAGTTCCACAGGCCAGCTACGAGCAGTACTTC
CDR3 protein: CASSQVPQASYEQYF

V gene: TRBV6-5
CDR3 length: 15
D gene: NA
clone size: NA
J gene: TRBJ2-5
CDR3 DNA: TGTGCCAGCAGTTACTCGCTGGGGGCAACGGAGACCCAGTACTTC
CDR3 protein: CASSYSLGATETQYF

V gene: TRBV30
CDR3 length: 13
D gene: NA
clone size: few
J gene: TRBJ1-4
CDR3 DNA: TGTGCCTGGAGTGAAATAGAACATGAAAAACTGTTTTTT
CDR3 protein: CAWSEIEHEKLFF